This T cell receptor (beta chain) was documented in a study of blood T cell repertoires in COVID-19. Across the whole study: Some COVID-19 samples were acute and others convalescent; all came from the United States, Italy and Spain. PBMCs, B-cell-depleted T cells, or T cells provided the cDNA or gDNA that made up the material.

Clones were sequenced by immunoSEQ multiplex PCR, and TCRdb holds only the in-frame ones, with some missing. The sample carries 300,000 to 400,000 clones, 88% recorded once. The V gene's germline CDR1 is SEHNR and CDR2 FQNEAQ (reference sequence). Trimming took off 4 bases at V and 0 bases at J, with 15 bases between the two ends. The CDR3 is 16 amino acids. The TCR comes from a woman aged 45-65 years with active or convalescent COVID-19. Sequencing input: peripheral blood. V is TRBV7-9 and J is TRBJ1-1; no clear D gene. The CDR3 coding sequence is TGTGCCAGCAGCTCCCCTAAGCGAGGCATGAACACTGAAGCTTTCTTT. Translated: CASSSPKRGMNTEAFF.